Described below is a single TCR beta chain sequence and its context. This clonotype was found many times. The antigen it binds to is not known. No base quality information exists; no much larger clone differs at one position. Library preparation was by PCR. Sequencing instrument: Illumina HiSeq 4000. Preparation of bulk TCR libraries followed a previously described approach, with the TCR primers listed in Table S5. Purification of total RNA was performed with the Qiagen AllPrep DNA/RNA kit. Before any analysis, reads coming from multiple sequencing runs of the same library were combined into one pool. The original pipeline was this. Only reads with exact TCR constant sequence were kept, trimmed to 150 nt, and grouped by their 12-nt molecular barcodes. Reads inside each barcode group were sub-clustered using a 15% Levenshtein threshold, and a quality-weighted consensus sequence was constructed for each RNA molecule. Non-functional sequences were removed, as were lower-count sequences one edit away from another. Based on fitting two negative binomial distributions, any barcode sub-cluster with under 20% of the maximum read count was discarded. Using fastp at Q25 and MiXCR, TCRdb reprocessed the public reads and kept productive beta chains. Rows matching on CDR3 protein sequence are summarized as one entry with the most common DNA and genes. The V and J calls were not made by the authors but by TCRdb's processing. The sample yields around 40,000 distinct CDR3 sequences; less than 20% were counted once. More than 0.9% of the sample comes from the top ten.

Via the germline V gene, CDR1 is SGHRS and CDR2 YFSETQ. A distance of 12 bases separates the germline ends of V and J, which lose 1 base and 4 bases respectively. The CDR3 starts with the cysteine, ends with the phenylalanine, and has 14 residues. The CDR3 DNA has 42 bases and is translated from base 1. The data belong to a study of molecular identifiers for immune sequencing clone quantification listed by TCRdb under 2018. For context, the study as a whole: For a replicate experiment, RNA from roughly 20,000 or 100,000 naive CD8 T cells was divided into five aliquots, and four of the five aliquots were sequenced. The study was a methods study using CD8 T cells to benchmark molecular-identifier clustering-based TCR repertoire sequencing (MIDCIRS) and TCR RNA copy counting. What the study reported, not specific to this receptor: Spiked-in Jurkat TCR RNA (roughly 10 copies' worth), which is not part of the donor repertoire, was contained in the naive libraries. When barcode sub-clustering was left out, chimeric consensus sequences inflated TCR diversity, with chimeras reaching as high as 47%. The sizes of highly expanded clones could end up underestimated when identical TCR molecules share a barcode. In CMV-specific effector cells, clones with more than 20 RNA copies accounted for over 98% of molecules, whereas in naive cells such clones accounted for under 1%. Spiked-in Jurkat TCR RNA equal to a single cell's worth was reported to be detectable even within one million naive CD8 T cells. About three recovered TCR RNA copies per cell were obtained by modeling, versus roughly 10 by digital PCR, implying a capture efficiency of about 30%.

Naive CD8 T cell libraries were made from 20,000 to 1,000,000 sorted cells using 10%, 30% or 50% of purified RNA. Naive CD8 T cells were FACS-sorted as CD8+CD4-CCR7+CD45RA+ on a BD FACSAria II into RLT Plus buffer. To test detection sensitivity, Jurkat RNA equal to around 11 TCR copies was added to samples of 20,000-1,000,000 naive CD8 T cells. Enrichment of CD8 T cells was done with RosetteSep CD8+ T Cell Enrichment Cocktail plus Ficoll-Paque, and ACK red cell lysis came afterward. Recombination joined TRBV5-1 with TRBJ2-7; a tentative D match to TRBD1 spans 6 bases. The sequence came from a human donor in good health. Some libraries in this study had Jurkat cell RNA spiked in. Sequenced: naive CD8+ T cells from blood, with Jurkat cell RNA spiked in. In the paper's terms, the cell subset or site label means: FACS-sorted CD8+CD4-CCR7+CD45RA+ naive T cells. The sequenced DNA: TGCGCCAGCAGCTTGAAGGGGGTCGATTACGAGCAGTACTTC. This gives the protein CASSLKGVDYEQYF. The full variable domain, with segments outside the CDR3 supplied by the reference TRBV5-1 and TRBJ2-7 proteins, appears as KAGVTQTPRYLIKTRGQQVTLSCSPISGHRSVSWYQQTPGQGLQFLFEYFSETQRNKGNFPGRFSGRQFSNSRSEMNVSTLELGDSALYLCASSLKGVDYEQYFGPGTRLTVT.